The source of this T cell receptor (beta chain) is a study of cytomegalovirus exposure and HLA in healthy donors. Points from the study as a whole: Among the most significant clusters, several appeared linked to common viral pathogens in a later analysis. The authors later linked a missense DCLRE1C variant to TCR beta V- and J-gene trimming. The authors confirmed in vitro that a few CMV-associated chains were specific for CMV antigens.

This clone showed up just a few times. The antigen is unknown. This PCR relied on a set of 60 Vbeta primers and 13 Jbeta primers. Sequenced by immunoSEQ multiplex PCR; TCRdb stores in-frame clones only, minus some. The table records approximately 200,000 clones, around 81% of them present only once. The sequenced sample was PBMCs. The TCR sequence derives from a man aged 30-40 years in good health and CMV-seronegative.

CDR3 coding DNA: TGCGCCAGCAGCGCCGGACTAGCGTCCTACAATGAGCAGTTCTTC. It is translated as CASSAGLASYNEQFF. This chain links TRBV5-1 with TRBJ2-1; TRBD2 aligns across 9 bases. V was clipped by 4 bases and J by 1 base; unmatched bases: 3. This CDR3 has 15 amino acids. Germline CDR1 reads SGHRS; CDR2 reads YFSETQ.